The 4 T cell receptor beta chains presented below share a single source sample, sequenced in a study of spatial heterogeneity in lung cancer (dated by TCRdb to the late 2010s). The library was obtained by 5' RACE. Instrument on record: NextSeq 500. TCRdb passed the public sequencing reads through fastp at Q25 and MiXCR, retaining productive beta sequences. Entries are consolidated by CDR3 protein sequence, retaining the most common genes and DNA. For this sample the table gives around 44,000 distinct CDR3 sequences, of which 8% to 11% were detected only once. The top ten clonotypes cover about a sixth of the sample. This sample's time point label indicates: blood at routine non-recurrence follow-up after resection. The sample in question was PBMCs, obtained at follow-up. The receptors derive from a female donor with early-stage non-small cell lung cancer.

This clonotype was detected only a few times. This chain uses TRBV6-2 or TRBV6-3 with TRBJ2-2; TRBD1 agrees at 12 bases. This CDR3 has 15 amino acids. Germline trimming cut 7 bases from V and 7 bases from J; bases unmatched to any gene: 7. CDR1 MNHEY and CDR2 SVGEGT come from the germline V gene. CDR3 DNA sequence: TGTGCCAGCATCAGGGGACAGGGGGCGTACGGGGAGCTGTTTTTT. Encoded protein: CASIRGQGAYGELFF.

As for this clonotype: A much more abundant neighbour one base away suggests this may be a read error. This chain connects TRBV5-1 to TRBJ2-3, with no clear D. From germline, CDR1 is SGHRS and CDR2 YFSETQ. The CDR3 extends over 14 amino acids. CDR3 in amino acids: CASSYDGSTDMQYF. Written as DNA, the CDR3 is TGCGCCAGCAGCTACGACGGTAGCACAGATATGCAGTATTTT.

Only one count was recorded for this clonotype. This chain joins TRBV29-1 and TRBJ2-3, with a tentative D call TRBD2 (6 bases). The CDR3 has 15 residues. Trimming pared 6 bases from V and 2 bases from J, leaving 18 bases between. The V gene's germline CDR1 is SQVTM and CDR2 ANQGSEA. CDR3 sequence: CSVPPRGADTDTQYF. CDR3 DNA: TGCAGCGTCCCCCCGCGCGGGGCGGACACAGATACGCAGTATTTT.

This clonotype was found a few times. The rearrangement links TRBV10-3 to TRBJ2-5; TRBD2 is a possible D gene (5 bases). The CDR3 covers 14 residues. V was cut by 4 bases and J by 2 bases, with 11 bases left in between. Looked up from germline, CDR1 is ENHRY and CDR2 is SYGVKD. CDR3 loop: CAISAPDLQETQYF. The DNA for the CDR3 is TGTGCCATCAGTGCCCCGGACTTACAAGAGACCCAGTACTTC.